This T cell receptor (beta chain) emerged from a study of blood T cell repertoires in COVID-19. This CDR3 region has 14 residues. From germline, CDR1 is MGHDK and CDR2 SYGVNS. V lost 3 bases, J lost 5 bases, and 5 bases stayed unmatched. The table came from immunoSEQ multiplex PCR; TCRdb's copy has only in-frame clones and leaves some out. The top ten clones hold roughly two fifths of a sample with about 67,000 clones, over 80% of them seen once. The TCR comes from a human donor in a cohort sampled during active COVID-19. Material for sequencing was peripheral blood. The chain carries TRBV25-1 and TRBJ2-5; TRBD1 agrees at 8 bases. The CDR3 nucleotides are TGTGCCAGCAGTGATACCAGGGGGCTGGAGACCCAGTACTTC. Translation gives CASSDTRGLETQYF. Together with reference TRBV25-1 and TRBJ2-5, the CDR3 gives the full variable domain: EADIYQTPRYLVIGTGKKITLECSQTMGHDKMYWYQQDPGMELHLIHYSYGVNSTEKGDLSSESTVSRIRTEHFPLTLESARPSHTSQYLCASSDTRGLETQYFGPGTRLLVL.